This T cell receptor (beta chain) is from a study of blood T cell repertoires in COVID-19. Study as a whole: Nucleic acid was either cDNA or gDNA, and it came from T cells, B-cell-depleted T cells, or PBMCs.

Clones were read by immunoSEQ multiplex PCR, and TCRdb kept only the in-frame ones, dropping some. The table includes 10,000 or so clones, roughly 83% detected once. Trimming removed 4 bases from V and 4 bases from J; junction bases left unmatched: 3. CDR3 size: 16 residues. CDR1 and CDR2 (germline): MDHEN, SYDVKM. Sequences were obtained from peripheral blood. The sequence was collected from a human donor in a cohort sampled during active COVID-19. This sequence joins TRBV28 and TRBJ2-1; 14 bases are a match to TRBD2. The CDR3, as DNA: TGTGCCAGCAGTTCCCGACTAGCGGGAGGGTACAATGAGCAGTTCTTC. It translates to CASSSRLAGGYNEQFF.